This T cell receptor (beta chain) originates from a study of regulatory T cells in long-lasting Graves disease (dated by TCRdb to about 2021). Regarding the study in general: Antithyroid drugs had been taken for less than 3 months by newly diagnosed Graves' disease patients. Patients with persistent Graves' disease were compared with patients with newly diagnosed Graves' disease using TCR sequencing and RNA sequencing of peripheral blood. The study was registered as a clinical trial and conducted in China. A total of some 33 samples were covered by TCR sequencing, comprising roughly 13 persistent and around 20 newly diagnosed Graves' disease patients.

In its sample, this clonotype was seen a few times. This receptor's antigen is unknown. One base away there is no much larger clone; base qualities are not given. In light of the paper, this sample's time point label describes: newly diagnosed GD, antithyroid drugs for less than 3 months. RNA was extracted from PBMCs in TRIzol for both TCR sequencing and RNA sequencing. Graves' disease was diagnosed according to American Thyroid Association guidelines. Recruitment of patients was carried out at an endocrinology department in Xi'an, China. Each patient gave 7 to 9.5 milliliters of peripheral blood, collected in an EDTA anticoagulant tube. Ficoll Paque Plus density gradient separation was used to isolate PBMCs, and no further T cell sorting was performed. RNA quality was checked with an Agilent 2100 Bioanalyzer and agarose gel, and concentration with a NanoDrop 2000. General findings and caveats noted by the study authors: Compared with newly diagnosed patients, patients with persistent Graves' disease had lower TCR Shannon entropy and fewer highly expanded clones, which suggests clonal expansion. Persistent disease showed preferential use of TRBV28, TRBJ1-2 and TRBJ2-5, whereas newly diagnosed disease favored TRBV20-1 and TRBJ2-1. More public clonotypes were shared among persistent patients (2,741) than among newly diagnosed patients (roughly 1,000). Only the TCR beta chain was sequenced and analyzed. Peripheral blood alone was examined, since thyroid tissue, which constituted the primary lesion, could not be accessed. The small sample size was acknowledged by the authors as a limitation that may reduce accuracy.

The library was obtained by multiplex PCR. The sequencing machine was an Illumina HiSeq 4000. TCR beta libraries were built with iRepertoire HTBI primers and Arm-PCR amplification of CDR3 regions. Before sequencing, the PCR products went through gel purification. Per the authors' processing: A total of around 66 TRBV and more than twelve TRBJ segments were identified across samples and were used for gene usage analysis of CDR3 amino acid clonotypes. Filtered high-quality paired reads were merged into contigs using COPE and FqMerger. BLAST was used to align contigs to the IMGT TRBV, TRBD and TRBJ reference genes, and CDR3 was defined following IMGT. Clonotypes above 0.1% frequency were classified as highly expanded clones. Shannon entropy served as the measure of repertoire diversity, while the Gini coefficient captured V-J evenness. Clonotypes shared by more than one individual were considered public. Using fastp at Q25 and MiXCR, TCRdb reprocessed the public reads and kept productive beta chains. Entries that share a CDR3 protein sequence are merged under the most common genes and DNA. In this record, the V and J calls reflect TCRdb's handling and not the investigators' own analysis. In this sample the table shows a few hundred thousand distinct CDR3 sequences, 12% of which occur a single time. The leading ten clones occupy about 20% of the sample.

Including cysteine and phenylalanine, the CDR3 has 13 amino acids. CDR3 DNA is the only sequence kept; it has 39 bases, read in frame from the first base. V is reduced by 6 bases and J by 1 base, leaving a spacing of 9 bases between them. CDR1 and CDR2 are drawn from the germline V gene: ENHRY, SYGVKD. In addition, the sample was reused for a study of T cells in Graves' hyperthyroidism and ophthalmopathy. Reported in the second study: Stable Graves' hyperthyroidism was defined as no progression to ophthalmopathy during 18 months of follow-up. Hyperthyroidism patients were newly diagnosed, with disease duration under 2 months, and aged 18 to 65 years. Patients with uncontrolled infections, other autoimmune diseases, pregnancy or lactation were excluded. Diagnoses were established on the basis of clinical symptoms, serum thyroxine and TRAb, thyroid ultrasound, and orbital computed tomography. A first-round RT-PCR of the TCR CDR3 used the HTBI primer set with the Qiagen OneStep RT-PCR kit. Blood samples also contained most of the expanded thyroid clonotypes (frequency above 0.001), which suggests that blood repertoires may reflect thyroid immune responses. In cross-validation, a model built on a 13 V-J signature told ophthalmopathy apart from stable hyperthyroidism with under 90% sensitivity and about 81% specificity, and in testing the same model reached 80%/75%. In validation, progression to ophthalmopathy was predicted by the model with about 70% sensitivity and roughly 76% specificity, a median of approximately 6.5 months before onset. To identify TCR V-J signatures that set the groups apart, the researchers used a discovery cohort of 100 patients, made up of 40 to 45 with Graves' ophthalmopathy and some 55 with stable Graves' hyperthyroidism. An independent validation cohort of around 19 hyperthyroidism patients and about 15 patients who later progressed to ophthalmopathy tested prospective prediction of ophthalmopathy. The approximately 95 discovery patients were divided at random into training and test sets in a 7:3 ratio. The study also compared thyroid tissue and blood T-cell repertoires from about 6 Graves' hyperthyroidism patients. After blood sampling, hyperthyroidism patients were treated with methimazole at a starting dose of 30 mg daily, and ophthalmopathy patients were treated with high-dose intravenous methylprednisolone. A second multiplex PCR round built the libraries, followed by size selection and purification. Paired-end sequencing of the libraries was performed with 100 bp reads on an Illumina HiSeq2000. SOAPnuke was used to process the raw data, with reads discarded if the reads contained adapters or uncalled bases, had a mean Phred below 15, or lacked an exact constant-primer or identifier match. COPE v1.2.5 was used to merge the high-quality paired reads, and each unique nucleotide sequence was defined as a clonotype. Clonotypes were aligned to IMGT TRBV, TRBD and TRBJ reference segments using MiTCR v1.1. The analysis included only V-J combinations with a frequency above 0.0001, which together covered 99% to 99.2% of the repertoires. A TCS score was defined as the ratio between F50 (clonal expansion) and ExV (chaos), using BLOSUM62-based TCRdist between CDR3 peptides within each V-J. Welch's t-statistics and random forest reduced approximately 520 V-J features to about 12, which were used in a naive Bayes classifier (R e1071). Sample size was not statistically predetermined, and blinding of investigators to group allocation was not performed. According to the paper, TCR Vbeta CDR3 sequencing was carried out on 135 peripheral blood samples, which came from some 41 ophthalmopathy, around 74 hyperthyroidism and about 17 progressor patients.

This clonotype was sampled from a young woman with Graves disease. Donor details come from another sample of the same person, matched by shared clones. The rearrangement combines TRBV10-3 with TRBJ1-2; the D gene cannot be resolved reliably. The specimen comprised peripheral blood mononuclear cells (PBMCs), sampled at new diagnosis, from a patient treated with antithyroid drugs. The nucleotides are TGTGCCATCAGGGCCGACGGTAACTATGGCTACACCTTC. This encodes CAIRADGNYGYTF.